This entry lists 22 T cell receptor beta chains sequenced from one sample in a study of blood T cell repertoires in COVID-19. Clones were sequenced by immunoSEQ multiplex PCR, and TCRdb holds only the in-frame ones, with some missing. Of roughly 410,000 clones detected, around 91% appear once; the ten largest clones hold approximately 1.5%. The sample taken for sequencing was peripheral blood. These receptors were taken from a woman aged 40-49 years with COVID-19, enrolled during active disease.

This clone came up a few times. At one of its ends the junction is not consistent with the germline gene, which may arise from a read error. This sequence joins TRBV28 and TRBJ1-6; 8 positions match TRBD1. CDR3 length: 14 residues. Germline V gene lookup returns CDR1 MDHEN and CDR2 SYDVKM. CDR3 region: CASRGQGAGSPLHF. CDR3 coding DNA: TGTGCGAGCAGGGGGCAGGGGGCAGGGTCACCCCTCCACTTT.

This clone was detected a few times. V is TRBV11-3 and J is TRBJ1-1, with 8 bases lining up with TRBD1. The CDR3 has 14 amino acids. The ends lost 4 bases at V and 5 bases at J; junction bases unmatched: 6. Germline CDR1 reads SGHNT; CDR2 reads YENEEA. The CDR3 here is CASSSWTGRTEAFF. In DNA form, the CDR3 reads TGTGCCAGCAGCTCATGGACAGGGAGGACTGAAGCTTTCTTT. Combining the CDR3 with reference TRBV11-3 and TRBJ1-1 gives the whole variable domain EAGVVQSPRYKIIEKKQPVAFWCNPISGHNTLYWYLQNLGQGPELLIRYENEEAVDDSQLPKDRFSAERLKGVDSTLKIQPAELGDSAVYLCASSSWTGRTEAFFGQGTRLTVV.

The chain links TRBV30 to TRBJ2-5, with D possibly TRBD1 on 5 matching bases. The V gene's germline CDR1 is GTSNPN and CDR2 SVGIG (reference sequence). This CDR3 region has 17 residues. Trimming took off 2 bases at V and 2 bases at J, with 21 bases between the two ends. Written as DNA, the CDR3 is TGTGCCTGGAGTCACCGCGGTTTTAAGGGGCCTCAAGAGACCCAGTACTTC. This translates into CAWSHRGFKGPQETQYF.

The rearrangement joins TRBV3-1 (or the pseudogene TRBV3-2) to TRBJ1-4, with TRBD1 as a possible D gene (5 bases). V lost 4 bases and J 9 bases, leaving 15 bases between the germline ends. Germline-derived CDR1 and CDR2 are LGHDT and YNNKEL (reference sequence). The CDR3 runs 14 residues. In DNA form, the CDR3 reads TGTGCCAGCAGCCCACCGGGACTGTCGCAAAAACTGTTTTTT. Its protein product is CASSPPGLSQKLFF.

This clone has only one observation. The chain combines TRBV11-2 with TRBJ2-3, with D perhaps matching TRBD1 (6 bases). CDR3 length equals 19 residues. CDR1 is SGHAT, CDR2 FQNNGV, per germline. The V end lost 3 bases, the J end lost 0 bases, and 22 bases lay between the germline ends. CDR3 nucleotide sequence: TGTGCCAGCAGCTTGAAAAGGCGCAGAGGGGGAACTAGCACAGATACGCAGTATTTT. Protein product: CASSLKRRRGGTSTDTQYF.

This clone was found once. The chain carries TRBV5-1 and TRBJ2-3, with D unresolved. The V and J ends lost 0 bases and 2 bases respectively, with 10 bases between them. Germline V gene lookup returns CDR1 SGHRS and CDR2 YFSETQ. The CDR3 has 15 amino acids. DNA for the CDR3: TGCGCCAGCAGCTTGGGAACAGACCTCACAGATACGCAGTATTTT. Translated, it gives CASSLGTDLTDTQYF.

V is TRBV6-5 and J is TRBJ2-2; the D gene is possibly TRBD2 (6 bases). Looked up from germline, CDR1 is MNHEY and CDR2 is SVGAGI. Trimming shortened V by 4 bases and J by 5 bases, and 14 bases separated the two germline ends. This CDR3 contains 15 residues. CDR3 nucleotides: TGTGCCAGCAGTTTCCGGGACTCCTATACCGGGGAGCTGTTTTTT. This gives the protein CASSFRDSYTGELFF.

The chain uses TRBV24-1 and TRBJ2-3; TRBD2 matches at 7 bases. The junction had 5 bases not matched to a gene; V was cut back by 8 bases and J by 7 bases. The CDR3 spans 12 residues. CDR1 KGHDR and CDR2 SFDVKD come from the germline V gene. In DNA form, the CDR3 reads TGTGCCACCAAAGCGGGACTGCATACGCAGTATTTT. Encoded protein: CATKAGLHTQYF.

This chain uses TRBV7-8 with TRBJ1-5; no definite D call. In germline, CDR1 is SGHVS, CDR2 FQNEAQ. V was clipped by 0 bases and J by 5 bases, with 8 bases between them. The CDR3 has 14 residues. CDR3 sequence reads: CASSLASGYQPQHF. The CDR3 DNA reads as TGTGCCAGCAGCTTAGCGTCGGGTTATCAGCCCCAGCATTTT.

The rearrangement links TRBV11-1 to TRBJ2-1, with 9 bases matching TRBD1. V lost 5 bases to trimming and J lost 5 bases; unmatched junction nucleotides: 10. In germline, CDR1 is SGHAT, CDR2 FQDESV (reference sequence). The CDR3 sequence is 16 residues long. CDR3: CASSLYRDRVNNEQFF. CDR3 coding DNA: TGTGCCAGCAGCCTTTACCGGGACAGGGTAAACAATGAGCAGTTCTTC.

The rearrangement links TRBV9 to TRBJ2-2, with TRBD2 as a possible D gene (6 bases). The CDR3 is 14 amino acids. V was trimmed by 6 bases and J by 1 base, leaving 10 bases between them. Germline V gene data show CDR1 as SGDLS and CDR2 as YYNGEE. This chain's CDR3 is CASIGRENTGELFF. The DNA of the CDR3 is TGTGCCAGCATAGGGCGGGAGAACACCGGGGAGCTGTTTTTT. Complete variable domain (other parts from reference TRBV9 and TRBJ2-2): DSGVTQTPKHLITATGQRVTLRCSPRSGDLSVYWYQQSLDQGLQFLIQYYNGEERAKGNILERFSAQQFPDLHSELNLSSLELGDSALYFCASIGRENTGELFFGEGSRLTVL.

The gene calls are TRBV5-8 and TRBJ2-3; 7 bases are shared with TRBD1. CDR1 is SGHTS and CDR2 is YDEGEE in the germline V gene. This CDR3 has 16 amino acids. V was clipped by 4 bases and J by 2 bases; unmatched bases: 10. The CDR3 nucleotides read TGTGCCAGCAGCCCCCCTGCCGGGACAGCCACAGATACGCAGTATTTT. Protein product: CASSPPAGTATDTQYF.

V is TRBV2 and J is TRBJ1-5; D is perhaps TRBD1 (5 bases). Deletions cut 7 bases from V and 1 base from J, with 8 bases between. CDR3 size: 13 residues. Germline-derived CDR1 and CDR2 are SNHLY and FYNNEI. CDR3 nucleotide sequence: TGTGCCAGCAATGGGGCGAGCAATCAGCCCCAGCATTTT. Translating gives CASNGASNQPQHF.

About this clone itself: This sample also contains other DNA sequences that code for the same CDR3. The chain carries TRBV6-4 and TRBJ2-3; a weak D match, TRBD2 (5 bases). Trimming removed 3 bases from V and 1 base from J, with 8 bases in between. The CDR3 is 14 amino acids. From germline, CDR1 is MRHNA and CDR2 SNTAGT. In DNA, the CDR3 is TGTGCCAGCAGTGAAGCCGGGGGCACAGATACGCAGTATTTT. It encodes CASSEAGGTDTQYF.

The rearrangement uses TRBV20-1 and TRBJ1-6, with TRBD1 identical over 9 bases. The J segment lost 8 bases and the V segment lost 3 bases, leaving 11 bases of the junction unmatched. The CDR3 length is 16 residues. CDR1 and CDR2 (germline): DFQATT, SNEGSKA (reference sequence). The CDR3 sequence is CSASSTPGQGHSPLHF. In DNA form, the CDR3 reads TGCAGTGCTAGTTCCACTCCGGGACAGGGCCATTCACCCCTCCACTTT.

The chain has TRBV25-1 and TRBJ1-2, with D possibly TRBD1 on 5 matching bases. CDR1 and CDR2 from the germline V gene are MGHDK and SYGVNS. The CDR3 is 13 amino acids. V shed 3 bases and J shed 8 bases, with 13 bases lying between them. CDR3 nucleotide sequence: TGTGCCAGCAGTGATCTCCTCAGGGTGGGCTACACCTTC. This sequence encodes CASSDLLRVGYTF.

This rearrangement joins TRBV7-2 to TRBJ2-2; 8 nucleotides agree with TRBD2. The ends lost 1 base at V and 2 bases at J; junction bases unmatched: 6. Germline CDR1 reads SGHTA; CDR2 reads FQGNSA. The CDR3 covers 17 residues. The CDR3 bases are TGTGCCAGCAGCTTAGTGCCAGCGGGGGCTAACACCGGGGAGCTGTTTTTT. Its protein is CASSLVPAGANTGELFF. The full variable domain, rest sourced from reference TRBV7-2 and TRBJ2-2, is GAGVSQSPSNKVTEKGKDVELRCDPISGHTALYWYRQSLGQGLEFLIYFQGNSAPDKSGLPSDRFSAERTGGSVSTLTIQRTQQEDSAVYLCASSLVPAGANTGELFFGEGSRLTVL.

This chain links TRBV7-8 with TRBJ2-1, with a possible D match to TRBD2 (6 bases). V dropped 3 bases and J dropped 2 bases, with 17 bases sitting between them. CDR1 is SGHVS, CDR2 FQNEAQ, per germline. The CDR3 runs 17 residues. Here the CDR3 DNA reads TGTGCCAGCAGCTTCGACGGGACTCAACTAGCCTACAATGAGCAGTTCTTC. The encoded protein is CASSFDGTQLAYNEQFF.

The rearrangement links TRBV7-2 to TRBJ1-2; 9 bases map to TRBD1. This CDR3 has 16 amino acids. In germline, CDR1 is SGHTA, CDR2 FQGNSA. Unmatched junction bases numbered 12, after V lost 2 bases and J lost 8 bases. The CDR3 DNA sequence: TGTGCCAGCAGCTTAAGTCCCGGACAGGGGTTTGACGGCTACACCTTC. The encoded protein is CASSLSPGQGFDGYTF.

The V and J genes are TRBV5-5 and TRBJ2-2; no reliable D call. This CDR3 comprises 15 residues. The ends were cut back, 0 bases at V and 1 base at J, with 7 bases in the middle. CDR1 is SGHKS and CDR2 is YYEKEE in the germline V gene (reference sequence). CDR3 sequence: CASSLGHLNTGELFF. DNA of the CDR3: TGTGCCAGCAGCTTGGGACATTTGAACACCGGGGAGCTGTTTTTT.

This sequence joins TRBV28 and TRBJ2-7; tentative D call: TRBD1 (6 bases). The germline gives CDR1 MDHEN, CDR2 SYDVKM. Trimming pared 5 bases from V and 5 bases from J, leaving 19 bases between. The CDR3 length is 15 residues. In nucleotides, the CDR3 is TGTGCCAGCAGTCCTTGGGGGACAACAACTCACGAGCAGTACTTC. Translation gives CASSPWGTTTHEQYF.

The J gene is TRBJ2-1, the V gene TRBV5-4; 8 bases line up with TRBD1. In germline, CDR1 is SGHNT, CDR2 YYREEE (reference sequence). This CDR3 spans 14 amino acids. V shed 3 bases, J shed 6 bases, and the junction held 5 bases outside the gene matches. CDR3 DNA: TGTGCCAGCAGCTCGACGGACAGGGCCAATGAGCAGTTCTTC. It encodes CASSSTDRANEQFF.